The table lists the clone carrying this T cell receptor (beta chain) with a few counts. The target antigen is unknown. The record originates from a study of identical twins. Overall study results and limits: Cross-sectional statistics underpinned the conclusions; the same donors were not followed. Cord blood's abundant beta clonotypes had fewer insertions, unlike memory repertoires.

The CDR3 is 15 residues long. Losses at the gene ends were 4 bases for V and 4 bases for J; bases not matched to a gene: 9. The V gene's germline CDR1 is SGDLS and CDR2 YYNGEE. One entry per CDR3 protein, called by TCRdb with MiXCR from the 5' RACE reads. Of around 530,000 distinct CDR3 sequences in the sample, 13% to 15% are singletons; the top ten hold 0.35% to 0.45%. The sample also formed part of further work on yellow fever vaccine responses in identical twins. From that paper: Reportedly, the T cell response mounted by twins to vaccine seemed partly convergent, partly personalized.

The rearrangement links TRBV9 to TRBJ2-3; 7 bases are shared with TRBD1. The TCR sequence derives from a woman between 18 and 29 years old in good health. Sequenced input: CD4+ T cells sorted from blood. The DNA for the CDR3 is TGTGCCAGCAGCTCACAGGGGTCCTCAGCAGATACGCAGTATTTT. Its protein product is CASSSQGSSADTQYF. The full variable domain, with the rest looked up from reference TRBV9 and TRBJ2-3, is DSGVTQTPKHLITATGQRVTLRCSPRSGDLSVYWYQQSLDQGLQFLIQYYNGEERAKGNILERFSAQQFPDLHSELNLSSLELGDSALYFCASSSQGSSADTQYFGPGTRLTVL.